The 18 T cell receptor beta chains listed next were all sequenced from one sample in a study of human thymus T cells. Thymus was obtained from resections taken during corrective heart surgery. Here immunoSEQ multiplex PCR was the method, and the copy in TCRdb shows in-frame clones only, minus some. This sample yields tens of thousands of clones, of which approximately 97% are seen a single time; approximately 0.03% belongs to the top ten. The specimen sequenced was thymus tissue. These receptors all stem from a boy in the first two years of life with a congenital heart defect but otherwise immunologically healthy.

This clone was detected only a few times. The rearrangement links TRBV29-1 to TRBJ1-1; D gene uncertain. In germline, CDR1 is SQVTM, CDR2 ANQGSEA. The CDR3 totals 8 residues. The CDR3 sequence: CTVSEAFF. In nucleotides, the CDR3 is TGCACGGTTTCTGAAGCTTTCTTT.

This chain connects TRBV2 to TRBJ2-7, with 11 bases aligning to TRBD2. J was trimmed by 9 bases and V by 4 bases; bases with no gene match: 14. Looked up from germline, CDR1 is SNHLY and CDR2 is FYNNEI. This CDR3 is 16 amino acids long. The CDR3 region has the DNA TGTGCCAGCAGTGGCGCCCTCGTAGCGGGAGGGTCAGGGCAGTACTTC. Translating it yields CASSGALVAGGSGQYF.

V and J are TRBV28 and TRBJ2-1; TRBD2 matches at 7 bases. Germline V CDR1 and CDR2: MDHEN, SYDVKM. This CDR3 contains 16 residues. Unmatched junction bases numbered 12, after V lost 8 bases and J lost 2 bases. The DNA for the CDR3 is TGTGCCAGCGGGGCCCAGGCGGGAGCCCCCTACAATGAGCAGTTCTTC. Encoded protein: CASGAQAGAPYNEQFF.

The V call is TRBV14, the J call TRBJ2-7; D remains ambiguous. With 0 bases removed from V and 1 base from J, the gap between germline ends came to 16 bases. Germline-derived CDR1 and CDR2 are SGHDN and FVKESK. The CDR3 is 17 residues long. The CDR3 here is CASSQDLGPSRSYEQYF. Here the CDR3 DNA reads TGTGCCAGCAGCCAAGACCTGGGCCCAAGCCGATCCTACGAGCAGTACTTC. Filled out from reference TRBV14 and TRBJ2-7, the complete variable domain reads EAGVTQFPSHSVIEKGQTVTLRCDPISGHDNLYWYRRVMGKEIKFLLHFVKESKQDESGMPNNRFLAERTGGTYSTLKVQPAELEDSGVYFCASSQDLGPSRSYEQYFGPGTRLTVT.

This chain uses TRBV4-2 with TRBJ1-2; 11 nucleotides line up with TRBD1. The V segment lost 4 bases and the J segment 4 bases; nucleotides outside the gene matches: 11. Germline CDR1 is LGHNA and CDR2 is YNFKEQ. The CDR3 is 17 residues long. CDR3 nucleotide sequence: TGTGCCAGCAGCCTGTCACTGGACAGGGGGCCACTCTATGGCTACACCTTC. Translated, it gives CASSLSLDRGPLYGYTF.

This chain connects TRBV5-6 to TRBJ2-1, with D perhaps TRBD2 (5 bases). The CDR3 consists of 14 residues. Germline loops: CDR1 SGHDT, CDR2 YYEEEE. Trimming took off 0 bases at V and 7 bases at J, with 11 bases between the two ends. CDR3 bases: TGTGCCAGCAGCTTGGGATCTAGCAGGAATGAGCAGTTCTTC. Protein sequence: CASSLGSSRNEQFF.

The chain recombines TRBV19 with TRBJ1-1; D not resolved. Germline lookup yields CDR1 LNHDA and CDR2 SQIVND (reference sequence). Trimming removed 5 bases from V and 2 bases from J, with 9 bases in between. This CDR3 comprises 13 residues. The CDR3 reads CASSLPLNTEAFF. Here the CDR3 DNA reads TGTGCCAGTAGTCTCCCCCTTAACACTGAAGCTTTCTTT.

V gene TRBV14 combines with J gene TRBJ1-2; maybe TRBD1 (6 bases). V lost 8 bases and J lost 4, with 8 bases in between. The germline gives CDR1 SGHDN, CDR2 FVKESK. The CDR3 sequence is 11 residues long. CDR3 DNA: TGTGCCAGCCAAGGGGGCTATGGCTACACCTTC. This sequence encodes CASQGGYGYTF.

This chain joins TRBV7-9 and TRBJ1-5; D unresolved. The CDR3 covers 15 residues. Germline CDR1 is SEHNR and CDR2 is FQNEAQ (reference sequence). V was clipped by 7 bases and J by 1 base, with 14 bases between them. The CDR3 loop reads CASTFPRGSNQPQHF. The CDR3 region has the DNA TGTGCCAGCACCTTCCCGAGAGGGAGCAATCAGCCCCAGCATTTT.

CDR3 DNA sequence: TGTGCCAGCTCACCGGAACTACAGACCCAGTACTTC. Translated: CASSPELQTQYF. The chain has TRBV18 and TRBJ2-5; D remains ambiguous. This CDR3 region has 12 residues. V lost 3 bases, J lost 6 bases, and 8 bases lay in between. Germline CDR1 and CDR2: KGHSH and LQKENI.

The chain carries TRBV5-1 and TRBJ2-1; 8 positions match TRBD2. V lost 1 base and J lost 5; bases outside the gene matches: 8. Germline V CDR1 and CDR2: SGHRS, YFSETQ. CDR3 length: 16 residues. Here the CDR3 reads CASSLPRLASNNEQFF. The CDR3 DNA reads as TGCGCCAGCAGCTTGCCCAGACTAGCGTCTAACAATGAGCAGTTCTTC.

V and J are TRBV4-3 and TRBJ1-2; D may be TRBD1 (6 bases). V dropped 4 bases and J dropped 3 bases, with 9 bases sitting between them. CDR3 length equals 13 residues. Germline V gene sequence: CDR1 LGHNA, CDR2 YSLEER. Here the CDR3 DNA reads TGCGCCAGCAGCCGGGGGCTAGACTATGGCTACACCTTC. This translates into CASSRGLDYGYTF.

This chain joins TRBV10-3 and TRBJ2-2; possible D gene TRBD2, 5 bases. Germline V gene lookup returns CDR1 ENHRY and CDR2 SYGVKD. The germline V and J ends were trimmed by 3 bases and 3 bases, with 8 bases remaining between them. The CDR3 is 14 residues long. The CDR3 nucleotides are TGTGCCATCAGTGAAACGAGGGACACCGGGGAGCTGTTTTTT. Translation: CAISETRDTGELFF.

The chain uses TRBV21-1 and TRBJ2-7; TRBD1 reflects the table's D call only, with no check against the DNA. TRBV21-1 is deemed a pseudogene. The CDR3 length is 14 residues. The CDR3 reads CASSKILGHYEQYF. The CDR3 DNA sequence: TGTGCCAGCAGCAAAATCCTGGGACACTACGAGCAGTACTTC.

The genes are TRBV30 and TRBJ1-1; the match to TRBD1 covers 12 bases. Germline V lookup: CDR1 GTSNPN, CDR2 SVGIG (reference sequence). The CDR3 is made up of 17 amino acids. Losses at the gene ends were 1 base for V and 8 bases for J; bases not matched to a gene: 14. The CDR3 bases are TGTGCCTGGAGTGACCCCCGTCCCGGGGACAGGGGGCAGGAAGCTTTCTTT. Amino acid sequence: CAWSDPRPGDRGQEAFF.

The chain recombines TRBV7-3 with TRBJ1-6; 9 bases agree with TRBD1. Germline assignment: CDR1 SGHTA and CDR2 FQGTGA. Trimming removed 4 bases from V and 8 bases from J; junction bases left unmatched: 3. The CDR3 contains 14 residues. In DNA, the CDR3 is TGTGCCAGCAGCTCGGGACAGGGAGATTCACCCCTCCACTTT. Translation: CASSSGQGDSPLHF.

This chain links TRBV4-1 with TRBJ2-1; the match to TRBD1 covers 9 bases. The junction had 6 bases not matched to a gene; V was cut back by 2 bases and J by 7 bases. The CDR3 is 15 residues long. Germline V gene lookup returns CDR1 MGHRA and CDR2 YSYEKL. In DNA form, the CDR3 reads TGCGCCAGCAGCCAAAAACAGGGGGCGAAGAATGAGCAGTTCTTC. This codes for CASSQKQGAKNEQFF.

This chain joins TRBV27 and TRBJ1-4, with D uncertain. V was clipped by 1 base and J by 4 bases, with 7 bases between them. Germline loops: CDR1 MNHEY, CDR2 SMNVEV (reference sequence). CDR3 size: 14 residues. The CDR3 DNA reads TGTGCCAGCAGTTTATTAGGCGTTAATGAAAAACTGTTTTTT. This gives the protein CASSLLGVNEKLFF. The variable domain in full, with the rest retrieved from reference TRBV27 and TRBJ1-4, is EAQVTQNPRYLITVTGKKLTVTCSQNMNHEYMSWYRQDPGLGLRQIYYSMNVEVTDKGDVPEGYKVSRKEKRNFPLILESPSPNQTSLYFCASSLLGVNEKLFFGSGTQLSVL.